This TCR beta chain emerged from a study of T cells after yellow fever vaccination. This clonotype was observed at least ten times. TCRdb re-called the 5' RACE reads with MiXCR, one entry per CDR3 protein. The repertoire holds some 390,000 distinct CDR3 sequences, roughly 6.2% seen once, with about 15% in the top ten. This specimen was PBMCs, taken 5 days after the yellow fever booster vaccination. This receptor was taken from a man aged 25 to 40 who received the YFV17D yellow fever vaccine.

This chain's CDR3 is CASSLGLIRPEQYF. CDR3 bases: TGTGCCAGCAGTTTAGGGTTAATCCGACCCGAGCAGTACTTC. The chain is built from TRBV12-3 or TRBV12-4 and TRBJ2-7; D gene uncertain. Trimming removed 1 base from V and 6 bases from J, with 13 bases in between. This CDR3 region has 14 residues.